The entry below describes one TCR beta chain. The antigen remains unidentified. This sample was included in a study of T cell responses to AZD1222 COVID-19 vaccine. As for the study in general: Second-dose schedules of about 4 or about 12 weeks were combined.

Broader study findings: Nearly half of spike-specific TCRs reportedly target variant regions that are unmutated in the B.1.351 and B.1.1.7 variants. The breadth and depth of Spike-specific TCRs increased once two AZD1222 doses had been given. Most donors were white British and more were female, and clonal diversity was possibly underestimated.

Some clones are missing from TCRdb's copy, which holds only in-frame ones; the method was immunoSEQ multiplex PCR. The sample lists approximately 140,000 clones, about 89% occurring once. CDR1 is KGHSH and CDR2 is LQKENI in the germline V gene. The germline V and J ends were trimmed by 3 bases and 5 bases, with 16 bases remaining between them. CDR3 size: 16 residues. The V and J genes are TRBV18 and TRBJ2-2, with D possibly being TRBD2 (6 bases). The sequence derives from an adult in good health. This sample comprised peripheral blood, obtained on day 0 of AZD1222 vaccination. Written as DNA, the CDR3 is TGTGCCAGCTCACCCCTACGAACGGGAGTGACCGGGGAGCTGTTTTTT. It yields the protein CASSPLRTGVTGELFF.